This paragraph reports one T cell receptor (beta chain). Profiled with immunoSEQ multiplex PCR; TCRdb holds only in-frame clones, not every one. The sample carries 200,000 or so clones, approximately 79% recorded once. The record originates from a study of cytotoxic CD8 clonotypes in ibrutinib-treated CLL. In the study overall: Mean yields were about 280,000 productive templates and some 90,000 productive rearrangements per sample.

V shed 3 bases, J shed 1 base, and the junction held 4 bases outside the gene matches. Germline values: CDR1 SGHNT, CDR2 YENEEA. CDR3 length: 15 residues. The chain uses TRBV11-3 and TRBJ2-3; 7 nucleotides align to TRBD2. The receptor comes from a human donor with chronic lymphocytic leukemia. The source was PBMCs, collected after 12 months of ibrutinib treatment. The chain's CDR3 is CASSFTSARTDTQYF. CDR3 bases: TGTGCCAGCAGCTTTACTAGCGCCCGCACAGATACGCAGTATTTT. The full variable domain, in which reference TRBV11-3 and TRBJ2-3 provide the parts outside the CDR3, is EAGVVQSPRYKIIEKKQPVAFWCNPISGHNTLYWYLQNLGQGPELLIRYENEEAVDDSQLPKDRFSAERLKGVDSTLKIQPAELGDSAVYLCASSFTSARTDTQYFGPGTRLTVL.